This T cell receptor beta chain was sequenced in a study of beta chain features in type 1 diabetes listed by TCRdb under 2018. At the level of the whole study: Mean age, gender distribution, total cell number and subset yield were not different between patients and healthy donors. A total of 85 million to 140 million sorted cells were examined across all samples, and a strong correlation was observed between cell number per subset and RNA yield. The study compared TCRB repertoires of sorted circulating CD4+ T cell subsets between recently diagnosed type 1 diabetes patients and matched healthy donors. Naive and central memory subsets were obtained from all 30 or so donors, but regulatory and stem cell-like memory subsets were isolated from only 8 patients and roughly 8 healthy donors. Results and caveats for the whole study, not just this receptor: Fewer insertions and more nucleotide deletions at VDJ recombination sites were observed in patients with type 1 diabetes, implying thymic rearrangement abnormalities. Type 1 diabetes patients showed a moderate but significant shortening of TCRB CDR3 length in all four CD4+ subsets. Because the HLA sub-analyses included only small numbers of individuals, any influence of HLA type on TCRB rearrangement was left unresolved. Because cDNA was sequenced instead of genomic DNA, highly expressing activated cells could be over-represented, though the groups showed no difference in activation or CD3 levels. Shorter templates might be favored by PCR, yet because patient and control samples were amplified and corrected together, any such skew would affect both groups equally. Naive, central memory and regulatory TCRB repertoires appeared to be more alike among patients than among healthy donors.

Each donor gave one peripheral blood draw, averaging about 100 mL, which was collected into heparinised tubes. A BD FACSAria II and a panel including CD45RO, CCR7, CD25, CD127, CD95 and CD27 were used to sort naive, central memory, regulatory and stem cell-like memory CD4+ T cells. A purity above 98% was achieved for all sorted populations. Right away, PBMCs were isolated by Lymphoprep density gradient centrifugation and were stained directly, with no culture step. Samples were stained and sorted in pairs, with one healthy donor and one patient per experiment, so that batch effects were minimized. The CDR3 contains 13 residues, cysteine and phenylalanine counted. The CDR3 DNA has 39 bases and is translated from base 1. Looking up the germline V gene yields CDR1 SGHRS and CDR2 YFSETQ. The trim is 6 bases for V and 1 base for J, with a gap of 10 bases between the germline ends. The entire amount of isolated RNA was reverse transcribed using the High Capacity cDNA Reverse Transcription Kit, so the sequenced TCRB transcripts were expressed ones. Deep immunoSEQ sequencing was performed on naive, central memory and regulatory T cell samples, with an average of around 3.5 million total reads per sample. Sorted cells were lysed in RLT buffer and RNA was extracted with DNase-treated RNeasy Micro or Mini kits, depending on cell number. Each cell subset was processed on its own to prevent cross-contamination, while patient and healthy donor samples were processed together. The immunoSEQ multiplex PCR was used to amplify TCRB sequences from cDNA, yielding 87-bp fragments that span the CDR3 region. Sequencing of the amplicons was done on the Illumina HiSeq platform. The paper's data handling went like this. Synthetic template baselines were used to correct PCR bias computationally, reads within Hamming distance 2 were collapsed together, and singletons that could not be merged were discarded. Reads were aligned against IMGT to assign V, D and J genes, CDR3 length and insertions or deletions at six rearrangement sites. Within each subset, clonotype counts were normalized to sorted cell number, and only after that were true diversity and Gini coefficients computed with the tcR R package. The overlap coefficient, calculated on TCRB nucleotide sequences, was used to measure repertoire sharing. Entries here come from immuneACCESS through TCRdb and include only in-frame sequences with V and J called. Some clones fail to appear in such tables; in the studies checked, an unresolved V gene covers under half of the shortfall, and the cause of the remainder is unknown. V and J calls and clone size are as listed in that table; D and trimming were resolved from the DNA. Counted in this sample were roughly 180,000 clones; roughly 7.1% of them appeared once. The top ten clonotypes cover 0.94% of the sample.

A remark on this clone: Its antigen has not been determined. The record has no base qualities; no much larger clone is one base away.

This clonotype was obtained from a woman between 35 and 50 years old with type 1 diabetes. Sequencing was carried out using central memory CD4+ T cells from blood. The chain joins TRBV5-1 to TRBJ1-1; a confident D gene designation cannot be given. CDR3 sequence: CASMVVPNTEAFF. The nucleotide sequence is TGCGCCAGCATGGTAGTCCCGAACACTGAAGCTTTCTTT.